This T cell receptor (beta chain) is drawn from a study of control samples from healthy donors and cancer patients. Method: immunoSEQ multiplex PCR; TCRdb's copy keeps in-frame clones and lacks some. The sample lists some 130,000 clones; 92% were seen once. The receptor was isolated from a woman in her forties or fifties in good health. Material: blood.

Here the CDR3 DNA reads TGTGCCAGTAGTATCTCCCAAGGGAATAAAAACTATGGCTACACCTTC. Its translation: CASSISQGNKNYGYTF. This sequence joins TRBV19 and TRBJ1-2; no clear D gene. CDR1 and CDR2 (germline): LNHDA, SQIVND (reference sequence). This CDR3 has 16 amino acids. V dropped 3 bases and J dropped 2 bases, with 16 bases sitting between them.